The 3 T cell receptor beta chains given below trace back to one sample, sequenced in a study of blood T cell repertoires in COVID-19. Repertoires were generated with immunoSEQ multiplex PCR, while TCRdb's copy carries only in-frame clones and drops some. The data show under 100,000 clones, 87% seen once. Sequencing input: peripheral blood. Every receptor here comes from a human donor in a cohort sampled during active COVID-19.

This clone has a single count. The J gene is TRBJ1-2, the V gene TRBV5-1, with TRBD1 as a possible D gene (6 bases). From germline, CDR1 is SGHRS and CDR2 YFSETQ. CDR3 length: 15 amino acids. Trimming shortened V by 4 bases and J by 6 bases, and 19 bases separated the two germline ends. CDR3 nucleotides: TGCGCCAGCAGCCCAGAGGGGGTCTTTGGGGATGGCTACACCTTC. Amino acid sequence: CASSPEGVFGDGYTF.

In its sample, this clone was seen once. The chain is built from TRBV5-6 and TRBJ1-3, with 9 bases aligning to TRBD1. Germline lookup yields CDR1 SGHDT and CDR2 YYEEEE. Trimming at V came to 6 bases and at J to 5 bases, leaving 9 bases not matched to a gene. The CDR3 sequence is 15 residues long. CDR3 sequence: CASTTSGTGRNTIYF. The CDR3 DNA follows: TGTGCCAGCACAACCTCTGGGACAGGGAGAAACACCATATATTTT.

V usage is TRBV7-8 and J usage is TRBJ2-5; 7 bases fit TRBD2. CDR3 length: 11 residues. Germline CDR1 and CDR2: SGHVS and FQNEAQ. The trim removed 5 bases at V and 13 bases at J, leaving 7 bases unmatched. CDR3 in amino acids: CASSPEGTMYF. CDR3 DNA sequence: TGTGCCAGCAGCCCCGAGGGGACTATGTACTTC.